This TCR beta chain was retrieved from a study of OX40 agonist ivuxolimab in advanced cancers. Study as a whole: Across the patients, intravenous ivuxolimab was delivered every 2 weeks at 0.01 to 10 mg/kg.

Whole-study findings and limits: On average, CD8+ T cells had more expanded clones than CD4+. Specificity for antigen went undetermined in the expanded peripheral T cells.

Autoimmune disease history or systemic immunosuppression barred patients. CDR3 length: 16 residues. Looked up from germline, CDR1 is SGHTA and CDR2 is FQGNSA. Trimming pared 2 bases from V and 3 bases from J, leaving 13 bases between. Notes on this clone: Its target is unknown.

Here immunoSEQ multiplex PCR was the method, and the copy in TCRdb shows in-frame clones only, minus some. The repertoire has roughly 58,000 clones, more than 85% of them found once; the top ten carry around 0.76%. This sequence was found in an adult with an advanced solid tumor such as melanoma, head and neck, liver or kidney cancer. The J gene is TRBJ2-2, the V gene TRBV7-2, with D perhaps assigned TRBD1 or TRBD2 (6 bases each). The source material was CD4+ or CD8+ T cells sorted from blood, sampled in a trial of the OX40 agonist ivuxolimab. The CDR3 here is CASSLQGPGDTGELFF. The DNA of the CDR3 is TGTGCCAGCAGCTTACAGGGGCCGGGAGACACCGGGGAGCTGTTTTTT.